A single sample gave rise to the 17 T cell receptor beta chains below, sequenced in a study of CD8+CD57+ T cells in acquired aplastic anemia. Investigators profiled TCR beta VDJ and CDR3 from genomic DNA template. TCRdb called the reads again in MiXCR, with one record for every CDR3 protein. The table has about 180,000 distinct CDR3 sequences, about half seen once. Selection for sequencing was limited to patients who had shown CD8+CD57+ cell expansion by flow cytometry. The material sequenced was sorted CD4+, CD8+, or CD8+CD57+ T cells (not recorded which) from PBMCs. These receptor sequences come from a human donor with aplastic anemia.

The chain links TRBV10-2 to TRBJ2-1, with a tentative D call TRBD2 (6 bases). The CDR3 is 12 amino acids. The germline V gene has CDR1 WSHSY and CDR2 SAAADI. Trimming cost V 8 bases and J 6 bases, with 11 bases left between them. This CDR3 reads CASGGIINEQFF. CDR3 DNA: TGCGCCAGCGGGGGGATCATCAATGAGCAGTTCTTC.

The V and J genes are TRBV9 and TRBJ2-5; 10 nucleotides align to TRBD2. This CDR3 is built from 14 residues. Germline V gives CDR1 SGDLS, CDR2 YYNGEE. The V gene end was trimmed by 4 bases and the J gene end by 5 bases; junction bases not matched to a gene: 5. As DNA, the CDR3 is TGTGCCAGCAGCCATCTAGCGGGAGAGGAGACCCAGTACTTC. Translated: CASSHLAGEETQYF.

This clonotype was counted ten times or more. The CDR3 DNA follows: TGTGCCAGCAGTATGGACAGAGCTCCTAGCACAGATACGCAGTATTTT. This encodes CASSMDRAPSTDTQYF. The rearrangement links TRBV12-3 or TRBV12-4 to TRBJ2-3; D perhaps matches TRBD1 (6 bases). The CDR3 extends over 16 amino acids. V was clipped by 5 bases and J by 0 bases, with 15 bases between them.

The chain employs TRBV29-1 and TRBJ1-6, with TRBD1 matching over 7 bases. The trim removed 6 bases at V and 4 bases at J, leaving 9 bases unmatched. CDR3 length: 15 amino acids. Per the germline V gene, CDR1 is SQVTM and CDR2 is ANQGSEA. The CDR3 is CSVDPGQTYNSPLHF. The CDR3 coding sequence is TGCAGCGTCGACCCGGGACAGACTTATAATTCACCCCTCCACTTT.

This clonotype was recorded a few times. Being one base from a much bigger clone, this may be a read error. The V and J genes are TRBV5-1 and TRBJ2-7; D remains ambiguous. Germline V lookup: CDR1 SGHRS, CDR2 YFSETQ. The CDR3 contains 15 residues. This CDR3 reads CASSLTRAQDFEQCF. Here the CDR3 DNA reads TGCGCCAGCAGCTTAACACGGGCCCAGGATTTCGAGCAGTGCTTC.

The V call is TRBV7-2, the J call TRBJ1-4, with no clear D. The CDR3 consists of 11 residues. V lost 5 bases, J lost 5 bases, and 3 bases lay in between. Germline V gene data show CDR1 as SGHTA and CDR2 as FQGNSA. The CDR3 sequence is CASSRNEKLFF. CDR3 DNA sequence: TGTGCCAGCAGCCGAAATGAAAAACTGTTTTTT.

This chain uses TRBV19 with TRBJ2-3; possibly TRBD2 for D (5 bases). Germline V lookup: CDR1 LNHDA, CDR2 SQIVND (reference sequence). V lost 1 base, J lost 0 bases, and 11 bases lay in between. The CDR3 is 16 amino acids. DNA for the CDR3: TGTGCCAGTAGTATAGTAGAGGGTGAAAGCACAGATACGCAGTATTTT. Translated: CASSIVEGESTDTQYF.

This clonotype showed up many times. The V gene is TRBV7-2, the J gene TRBJ1-2, with TRBD1 matching over 9 bases. The CDR3 extends over 15 amino acids. Germline V gene sequence: CDR1 SGHTA, CDR2 FQGNSA. V shed 3 bases, J shed 4 bases, and the junction held 6 bases outside the gene matches. The CDR3 protein is CASSLTDRGSYGYTF. The CDR3 DNA follows: TGTGCCAGCAGCTTGACCGACAGGGGGTCCTATGGCTACACCTTC. The full variable domain, with the rest looked up from reference TRBV7-2 and TRBJ1-2, is GAGVSQSPSNKVTEKGKDVELRCDPISGHTALYWYRQSLGQGLEFLIYFQGNSAPDKSGLPSDRFSAERTGGSVSTLTIQRTQQEDSAVYLCASSLTDRGSYGYTFGSGTRLTVV.

The chain is built from TRBV10-3 and TRBJ2-1; 13 nucleotides agree with TRBD2. The CDR3 is 16 residues long. Germline loops: CDR1 ENHRY, CDR2 SYGVKD. V lost 4 bases, J lost 2 bases, and 2 bases stayed unmatched. The DNA for the CDR3 is TGTGCCATCAGTGGCGGGACTAGCGGGGCCTACAATGAGCAGTTCTTC. Its translation: CAISGGTSGAYNEQFF.

The CDR3: CASSDRLMNTEAFF. The DNA of the CDR3 is TGTGCCAGCAGCGACAGGCTAATGAACACTGAAGCTTTCTTT. The chain couples TRBV2 to TRBJ1-1; a possible D gene is TRBD1 (6 bases). CDR3 length: 14 residues. The germline V and J ends were trimmed by 6 bases and 0 bases, with 11 bases remaining between them. Germline lookup yields CDR1 SNHLY and CDR2 FYNNEI.

This clonotype was recorded many times. This chain uses TRBV6-1 with TRBJ2-3; D perhaps matches TRBD1 (6 bases). CDR3 size: 14 residues. Germline values: CDR1 MNHNS, CDR2 SASEGT. V was clipped by 8 bases and J by 5 bases, with 17 bases between them. The CDR3: CASADRRQGDTQYF. In DNA form, the CDR3 reads TGTGCCAGCGCCGACAGGCGTCAGGGAGATACGCAGTATTTT.

Comments on this clonotype: This is likely a read error, given that the CDR3 carries no conserved phenylalanine or tryptophan at its end. The chain is built from TRBV20-1 and TRBJ2-7; 8 positions match TRBD2. V lost 0 bases, J lost 2 bases, and 15 bases stayed unmatched. This CDR3 region has 18 residues. CDR1 and CDR2 from the germline V gene are DFQATT and SNEGSKA (reference sequence). CDR3 sequence reads: CSARDSGTHDVLPYEQYL. For the CDR3, the DNA is TGCAGTGCTAGAGATAGCGGGACTCATGATGTTCTCCCCTACGAGCAGTACCTC.

The chain combines TRBV3-1 with TRBJ2-7, with D possibly matching TRBD2 (6 bases). The CDR3 totals 14 residues. Germline V gene data show CDR1 as LGHDT and CDR2 as YNNKEL (reference sequence). The V gene lost 4 bases and the J gene lost 1 base, with 11 bases spanning the gap. CDR3 amino acids: CASSLTSSSYEQYF. CDR3 DNA sequence: TGTGCCAGCAGCCTGACTAGTAGTTCCTACGAGCAGTACTTC.

The V gene is TRBV15, the J gene TRBJ2-7; D is possibly TRBD1 (6 bases). Germline-derived CDR1 and CDR2 are LNHNV and YYDKDF (reference sequence). V shed 3 bases and J shed 2 bases, with 17 bases lying between them. This CDR3 comprises 16 residues. The CDR3 loop is CATSRPDSHSPYEQYF. In nucleotides, the CDR3 is TGTGCCACCAGCAGGCCGGACAGCCATAGCCCCTACGAGCAGTACTTC.

The rearrangement uses TRBV7-2 and TRBJ2-7, with D perhaps matching TRBD1 (6 bases). CDR3 length equals 13 residues. V was trimmed by 4 bases and J by 5 bases, leaving 12 bases between them. Germline CDR1 is SGHTA and CDR2 is FQGNSA. The CDR3 reads CASSSGQSHEQYF. DNA for the CDR3: TGTGCCAGCAGCTCCGGACAGTCCCACGAGCAGTACTTC. The full variable domain, its missing parts supplied by reference TRBV7-2 and TRBJ2-7, is GAGVSQSPSNKVTEKGKDVELRCDPISGHTALYWYRQSLGQGLEFLIYFQGNSAPDKSGLPSDRFSAERTGGSVSTLTIQRTQQEDSAVYLCASSSGQSHEQYFGPGTRLTVT.

V gene TRBV7-9 combines with J gene TRBJ2-7; D is uncertain. The CDR3 contains 11 residues. Trimming stripped 6 bases from V and 5 bases from J, with 8 bases between. Per germline, CDR1 SEHNR and CDR2 FQNEAQ (reference sequence). The CDR3 loop reads CASSRMDEQYF. The CDR3 region has the DNA TGTGCCAGCAGTAGAATGGACGAGCAGTACTTC.

This clonotype was picked up one time. This may be a read error, as it is one base from a much larger clone. The chain recombines TRBV2 with TRBJ1-5; no definite D call. CDR3 length: 11 amino acids. The V gene lost 8 bases and the J gene lost 1 base, with 3 bases spanning the gap. Per germline, CDR1 SNHLY and CDR2 FYNNEI. CDR3 nucleotides: TGTGCCAGCGGGAGCAATCAGCCCCAGCATTTT. Translating it yields CASGSNQPQHF.